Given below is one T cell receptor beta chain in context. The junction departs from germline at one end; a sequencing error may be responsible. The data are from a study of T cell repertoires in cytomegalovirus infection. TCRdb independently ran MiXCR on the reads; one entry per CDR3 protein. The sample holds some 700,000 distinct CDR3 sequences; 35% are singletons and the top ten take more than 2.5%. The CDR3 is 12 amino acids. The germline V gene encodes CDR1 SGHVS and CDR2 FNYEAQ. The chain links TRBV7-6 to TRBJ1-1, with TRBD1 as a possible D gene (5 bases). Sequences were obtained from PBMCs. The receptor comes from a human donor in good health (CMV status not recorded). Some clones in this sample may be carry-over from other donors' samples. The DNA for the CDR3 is TGTGACAGCAGCCCAGGGTGGACTGAAGCATTCTTT. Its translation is CDSSPGWTEAFF.